This T cell receptor (beta chain) was found in a study of T-cell memory formation after mild COVID-19. TCRdb re-analysed the 5' RACE reads in MiXCR, keeping a single row per CDR3 protein. Here the sample spans about 190,000 distinct CDR3 sequences, around 19% being singletons. The sample taken for sequencing was PBMCs or a T cell subset sorted from them (not recorded which). This clonotype was sampled from an adult woman who had mild COVID-19 (a few samples of this study predate the infection). Cell type and time point are not known.

The CDR3 protein is CASSLGGYAGELFF. CDR3 DNA: TGTGCCAGCAGCTTAGGTGGCTACGCCGGGGAGCTGTTTTTT. This chain links TRBV11-2 with TRBJ2-2; D uncertain. Germline assignment: CDR1 SGHAT and CDR2 FQNNGV. CDR3 length equals 14 residues. V lost 1 base and J lost 6, with 9 bases in between.